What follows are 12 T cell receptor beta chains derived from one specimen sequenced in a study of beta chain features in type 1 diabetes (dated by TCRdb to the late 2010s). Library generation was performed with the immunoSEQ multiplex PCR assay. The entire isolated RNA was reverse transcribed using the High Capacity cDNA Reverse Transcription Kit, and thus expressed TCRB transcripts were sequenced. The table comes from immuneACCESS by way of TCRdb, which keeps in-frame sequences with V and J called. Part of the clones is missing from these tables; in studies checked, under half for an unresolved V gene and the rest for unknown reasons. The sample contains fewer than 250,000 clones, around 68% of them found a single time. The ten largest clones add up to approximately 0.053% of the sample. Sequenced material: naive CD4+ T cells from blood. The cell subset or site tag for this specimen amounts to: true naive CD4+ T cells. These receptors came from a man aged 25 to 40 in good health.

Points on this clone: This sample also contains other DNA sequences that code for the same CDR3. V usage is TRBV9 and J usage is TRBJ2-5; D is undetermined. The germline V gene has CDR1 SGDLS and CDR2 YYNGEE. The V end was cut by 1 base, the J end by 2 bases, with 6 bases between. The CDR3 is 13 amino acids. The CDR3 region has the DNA TGTGCCAGCAGCGTATCCGGACAAGAGACCCAGTACTTC. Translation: CASSVSGQETQYF.

The DNA for the CDR3 is TGTGCCAGCAGCTTAGGACTAGCGGCATACTCCTACGAGCAGTACTTC. Its translation is CASSLGLAAYSYEQYF. The chain joins TRBV7-9 to TRBJ2-7, with 9 bases aligning to TRBD2. The CDR3 consists of 16 residues. J gave up 0 bases and V 1 base, and 4 bases lay outside the gene matches. Germline-derived CDR1 and CDR2 are SEHNR and FQNEAQ (reference sequence).

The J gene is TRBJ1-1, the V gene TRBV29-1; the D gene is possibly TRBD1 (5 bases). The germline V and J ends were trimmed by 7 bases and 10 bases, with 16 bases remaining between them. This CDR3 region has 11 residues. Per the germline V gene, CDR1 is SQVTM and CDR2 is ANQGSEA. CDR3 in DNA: TGCAGCGCCAAAGACAGAAGAGGAGCTTTCTTT. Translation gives CSAKDRRGAFF.

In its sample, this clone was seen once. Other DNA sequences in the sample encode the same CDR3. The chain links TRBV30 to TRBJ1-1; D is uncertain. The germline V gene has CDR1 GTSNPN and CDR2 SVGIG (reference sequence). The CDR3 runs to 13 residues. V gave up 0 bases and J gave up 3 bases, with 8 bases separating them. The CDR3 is CAWSVRRDTEAFF. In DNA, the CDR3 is TGTGCCTGGAGTGTAAGAAGGGACACTGAAGCTTTCTTT.

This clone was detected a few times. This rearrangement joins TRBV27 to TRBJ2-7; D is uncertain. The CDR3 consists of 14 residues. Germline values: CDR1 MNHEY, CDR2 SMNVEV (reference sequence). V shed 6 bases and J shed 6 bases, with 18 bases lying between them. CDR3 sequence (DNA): TGTGCCAGCAGCGGAGCTACCGCGCGGCGCGAGCAGTACTTC. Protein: CASSGATARREQYF.

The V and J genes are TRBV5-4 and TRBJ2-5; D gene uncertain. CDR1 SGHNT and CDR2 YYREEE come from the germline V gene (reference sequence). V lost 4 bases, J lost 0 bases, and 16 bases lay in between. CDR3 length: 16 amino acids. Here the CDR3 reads CASSGGHPEYQETQYF. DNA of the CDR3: TGTGCCAGCAGCGGTGGCCACCCGGAGTACCAAGAGACCCAGTACTTC.

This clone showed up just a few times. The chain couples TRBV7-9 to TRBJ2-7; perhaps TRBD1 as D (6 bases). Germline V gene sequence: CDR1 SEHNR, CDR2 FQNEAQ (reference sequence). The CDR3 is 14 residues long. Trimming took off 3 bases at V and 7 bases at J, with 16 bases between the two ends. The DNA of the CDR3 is TGTGCCAGCAGCTTTGACAGGTTCAGGGAAGAGCAGTACTTC. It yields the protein CASSFDRFREEQYF.

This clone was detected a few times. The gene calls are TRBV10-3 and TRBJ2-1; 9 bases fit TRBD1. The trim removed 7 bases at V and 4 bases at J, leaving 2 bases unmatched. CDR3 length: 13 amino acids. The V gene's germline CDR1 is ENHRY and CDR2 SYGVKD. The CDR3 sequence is CAITGQGYNEQFF. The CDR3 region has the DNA TGTGCCATCACAGGACAGGGGTACAATGAGCAGTTCTTC.

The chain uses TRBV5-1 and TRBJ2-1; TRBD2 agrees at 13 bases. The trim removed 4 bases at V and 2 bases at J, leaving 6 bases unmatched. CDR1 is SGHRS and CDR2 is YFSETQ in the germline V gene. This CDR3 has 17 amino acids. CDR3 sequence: CASSPTGLAGAYNEQFF. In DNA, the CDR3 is TGCGCCAGCAGCCCCACCGGACTAGCGGGAGCCTACAATGAGCAGTTCTTC. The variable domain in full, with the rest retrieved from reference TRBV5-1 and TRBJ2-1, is KAGVTQTPRYLIKTRGQQVTLSCSPISGHRSVSWYQQTPGQGLQFLFEYFSETQRNKGNFPGRFSGRQFSNSRSEMNVSTLELGDSALYLCASSPTGLAGAYNEQFFGPGTRLTVL.

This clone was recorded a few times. CDR3 nucleotides: TGCAGCGTGGGGACAGAAAATTCACCCCTCCACTTT. Its protein product is CSVGTENSPLHF. This chain joins TRBV29-1 and TRBJ1-6; 7 nucleotides agree with TRBD1. The CDR3 has 12 residues. The V and J ends lost 6 bases and 7 bases, in that order; junction bases with no gene match: 3. Germline assignment: CDR1 SQVTM and CDR2 ANQGSEA. The entire variable domain, with the rest obtained from reference TRBV29-1 and TRBJ1-6, is as follows: SAVISQKPSRDICQRGTSLTIQCQVDSQVTMMFWYRQQPGQSLTLIATANQGSEATYESGFVIDKFPISRPNLTFSTLTVSNMSPEDSSIYLCSVGTENSPLHFGNGTRLTVT.

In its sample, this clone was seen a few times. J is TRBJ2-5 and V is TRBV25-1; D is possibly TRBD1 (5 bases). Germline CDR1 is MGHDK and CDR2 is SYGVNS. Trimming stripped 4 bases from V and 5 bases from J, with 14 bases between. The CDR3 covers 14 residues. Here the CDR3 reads CASSVGPLVETQYF. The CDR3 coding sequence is TGTGCCAGCAGTGTGGGGCCCCTTGTGGAGACCCAGTACTTC.

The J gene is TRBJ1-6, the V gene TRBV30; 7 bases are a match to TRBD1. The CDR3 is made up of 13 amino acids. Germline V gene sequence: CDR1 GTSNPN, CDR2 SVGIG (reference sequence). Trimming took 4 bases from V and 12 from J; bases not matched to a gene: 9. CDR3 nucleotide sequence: TGTGCCTGGACATTGGACAGGAGTCTACCCCTCCACTTT. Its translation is CAWTLDRSLPLHF.